The sequence of this T cell receptor (beta chain) was determined in a study of tumor-infiltrating lymphocytes in localized non-small cell lung cancer. CDR3 size: 15 residues. Germline V CDR1 and CDR2: SGHRS, YFSETQ. V dropped 4 bases and J dropped 0; count of bases not matched to a gene: 5. The method was immunoSEQ multiplex PCR; TCRdb's version includes in-frame clones alone and lacks a portion of them. The table lists around 13,000 clones, over 75% of them singletons. Sequencing used uninvolved lung tissue not adjacent to the tumor. This receptor was obtained from a human donor with non-small cell lung cancer. The chain couples TRBV5-1 to TRBJ2-3; 7 bases are a match to TRBD1. The CDR3 region has the DNA TGCGCCAGCAGCCAGGGGGAACCTAGCACAGATACGCAGTATTTT. Translation: CASSQGEPSTDTQYF.